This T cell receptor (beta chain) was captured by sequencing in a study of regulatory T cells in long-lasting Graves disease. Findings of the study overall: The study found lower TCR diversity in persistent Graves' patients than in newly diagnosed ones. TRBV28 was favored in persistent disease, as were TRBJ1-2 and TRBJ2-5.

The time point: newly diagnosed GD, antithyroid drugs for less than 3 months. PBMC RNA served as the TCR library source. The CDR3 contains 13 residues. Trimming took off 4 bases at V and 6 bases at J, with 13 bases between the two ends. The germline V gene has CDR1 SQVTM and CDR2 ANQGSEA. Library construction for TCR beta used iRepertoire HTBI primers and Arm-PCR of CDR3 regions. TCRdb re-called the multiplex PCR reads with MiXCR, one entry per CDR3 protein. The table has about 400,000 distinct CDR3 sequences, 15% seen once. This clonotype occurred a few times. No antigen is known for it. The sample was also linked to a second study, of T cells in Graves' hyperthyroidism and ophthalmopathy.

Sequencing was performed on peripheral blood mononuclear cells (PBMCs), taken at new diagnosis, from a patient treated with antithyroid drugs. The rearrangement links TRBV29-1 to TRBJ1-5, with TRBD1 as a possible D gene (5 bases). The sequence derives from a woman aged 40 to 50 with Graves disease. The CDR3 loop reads CSVGMSGSQPQHF. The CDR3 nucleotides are TGCAGCGTTGGAATGTCAGGGAGTCAGCCCCAGCATTTT.